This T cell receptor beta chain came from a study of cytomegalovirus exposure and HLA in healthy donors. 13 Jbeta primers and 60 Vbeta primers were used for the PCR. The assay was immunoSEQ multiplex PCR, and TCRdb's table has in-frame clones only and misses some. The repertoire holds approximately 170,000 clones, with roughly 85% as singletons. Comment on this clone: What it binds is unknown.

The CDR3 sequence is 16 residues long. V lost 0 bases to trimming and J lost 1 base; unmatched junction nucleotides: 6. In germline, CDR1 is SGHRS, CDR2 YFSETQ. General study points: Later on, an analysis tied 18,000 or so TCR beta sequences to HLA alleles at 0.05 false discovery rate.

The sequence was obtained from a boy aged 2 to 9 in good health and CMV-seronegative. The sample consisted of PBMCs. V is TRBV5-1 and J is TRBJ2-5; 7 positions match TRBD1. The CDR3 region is CASSLGGRGSQETQYF. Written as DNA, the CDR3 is TGCGCCAGCAGCTTGGGGGGCAGGGGGTCCCAAGAGACCCAGTACTTC.